The 31 T cell receptor beta chains below all came from one sample that was sequenced in a study of CD8 T cells in ankylosing spondylitis. TCRdb reprocessed the 5' RACE reads via MiXCR and lists one record per CDR3 protein. This sample yields around 770,000 distinct CDR3 sequences, of which approximately 12% are seen a single time; 0.45% to 0.6% belongs to the top ten. General study points: Made up of roughly 8 highly homologous variants, a TCR beta motif appeared characteristic of ankylosing spondylitis blood.

Their recognized antigens are unknown. The sample taken for sequencing was blood, either unsorted or a sorted T cell fraction (not recorded which). These receptor sequences come from a male donor with ankylosing spondylitis.

The chain joins TRBV20-1 to TRBJ2-7, with TRBD2 matching 12 bases. Germline V gives CDR1 DFQATT, CDR2 SNEGSKA (reference sequence). With V trimmed by 3 bases and J by 0 bases, 9 bases remained unmatched. The CDR3 is 17 amino acids. This CDR3 reads CSASLGLAGGSSYEQYF. The CDR3 bases are TGCAGTGCTAGCTTGGGGCTAGCGGGAGGGAGCTCCTACGAGCAGTACTTC.

This clonotype was observed a few times. V is TRBV5-1 and J is TRBJ2-7; D is perhaps TRBD1 (7 bases). Trimming took 5 bases from V and 4 from J, leaving 19 bases between them. This CDR3 is built from 15 residues. Germline V CDR1 and CDR2: SGHRS, YFSETQ. The CDR3 nucleotides are TGCGCCAGCAGTTCCCCAAGCAGGGGGGCATACGAGCAGTACTTC. Translated: CASSSPSRGAYEQYF.

The chain is built from TRBV7-2 and TRBJ1-1; D call uncertain. There are 13 residues in the CDR3. V lost 2 bases to trimming and J lost 2 bases, with 6 bases between them. The germline V gene encodes CDR1 SGHTA and CDR2 FQGNSA. CDR3 sequence: CASSLFINTEAFF. Here the CDR3 DNA reads TGTGCCAGCAGCTTATTTATCAACACTGAAGCTTTCTTT.

This clonotype was counted at least ten times. The chain combines TRBV20-1 with TRBJ2-7, with D unresolved. The CDR3 totals 13 residues. V was cut by 4 bases and J by 5 bases, with 15 bases left in between. Germline V CDR1 and CDR2: DFQATT, SNEGSKA (reference sequence). Written as DNA, the CDR3 is TGCAGTGCTACCGGCAGCGCTTACGACGAGCAGTACTTC. Its translation is CSATGSAYDEQYF.

The V call is TRBV5-1, the J call TRBJ2-3; TRBD2 matches at 14 bases. The CDR3 is 16 residues long. V gave up 3 bases and J gave up 3 bases; unmatched junction bases: 3. Germline V gives CDR1 SGHRS, CDR2 YFSETQ. CDR3 DNA: TGCGCCAGCAGCTCGGGACTAGCGGGAGAGACAGATACGCAGTATTTT. It yields the protein CASSSGLAGETDTQYF. Full variable domain (remainder filled in from reference TRBV5-1 and TRBJ2-3): KAGVTQTPRYLIKTRGQQVTLSCSPISGHRSVSWYQQTPGQGLQFLFEYFSETQRNKGNFPGRFSGRQFSNSRSEMNVSTLELGDSALYLCASSSGLAGETDTQYFGPGTRLTVL.

This clonotype was seen a few times. The gene calls are TRBV7-2 and TRBJ2-4; TRBD2 matches at 7 bases. The J segment lost 13 bases and the V segment lost 3 bases, leaving 9 bases of the junction unmatched. Germline CDR1 is SGHTA and CDR2 is FQGNSA. The CDR3 totals 13 residues. The CDR3 loop is CASSFPAGAAQYF. In DNA form, the CDR3 reads TGTGCCAGCAGCTTTCCCGCGGGAGCGGCCCAGTACTTC.

This chain links TRBV20-1 with TRBJ1-2, with 8 bases fitting TRBD1. The CDR3 is 15 amino acids. CDR1 is DFQATT and CDR2 is SNEGSKA in the germline V gene (reference sequence). J lost 6 bases, V lost 2 bases, and 11 bases had no gene match. This CDR3 reads CSARIRTRGQNGYTF. As DNA, the CDR3 is TGCAGTGCTAGAATAAGAACCAGGGGGCAAAATGGCTACACCTTC.

The chain joins TRBV5-1 to TRBJ1-4; D not resolved. Germline lookup yields CDR1 SGHRS and CDR2 YFSETQ. The length of the CDR3 is 14 residues. V was clipped by 0 bases and J by 3 bases, with 6 bases between them. Here the CDR3 reads CASSLEWANEKLFF. The CDR3 DNA is TGCGCCAGCAGCTTGGAATGGGCTAATGAAAAACTGTTTTTT.

This clonotype has more than one count but fewer than ten. This chain uses TRBV29-1 with TRBJ2-1, with TRBD2 identical over 9 bases. V lost 6 bases and J lost 8; bases outside the gene matches: 11. The CDR3 has 14 residues. CDR1 is SQVTM and CDR2 is ANQGSEA in the germline V gene. DNA of the CDR3: TGCAGCGTGTTGCAGGGACTAGCTTTGCATGAGCAGTTCTTC. Translating it yields CSVLQGLALHEQFF.

The rearrangement uses TRBV6-2 or TRBV6-3 and TRBJ2-7; D remains unclear. The CDR3 has 12 residues. V was clipped by 5 bases and J by 6 bases, with 11 bases between them. Germline CDR1 and CDR2: MNHEY and SVGEGT. CDR3 in DNA: TGTGCCAGCAGTCGACTCTTTGGCGAGCAGTACTTC. Its protein product is CASSRLFGEQYF.

Only a few counts were recorded for this clonotype. This chain connects TRBV5-5 to TRBJ2-1; 14 positions agree with TRBD2. Trimming removed 1 base from V and 7 bases from J; junction bases left unmatched: 4. CDR1 is SGHKS, CDR2 YYEKEE, per germline (reference sequence). This CDR3 is built from 16 residues. The CDR3 sequence: CASSLPGTSGGNEQFF. The CDR3 nucleotides are TGTGCCAGCAGCTTGCCCGGGACTAGCGGGGGAAATGAGCAGTTCTTC.

This rearrangement joins TRBV27 to TRBJ1-2; 8 bases align to TRBD1. CDR3 length equals 19 residues. With V trimmed by 5 bases and J by 1 base, 18 bases remained unmatched. Germline CDR1 MNHEY, CDR2 SMNVEV (reference sequence). The CDR3 here is CASSRSYPSGQGYNYGYTF. The DNA for the CDR3 is TGTGCCAGCAGTCGTTCCTACCCCTCTGGACAGGGTTATAACTATGGCTACACCTTC.

This clonotype was counted between two and nine times. The J gene is TRBJ2-1, the V gene TRBV7-9; D remains ambiguous. Per germline, CDR1 SEHNR and CDR2 FQNEAQ (reference sequence). The CDR3 length is 17 residues. The ends were cut back, 3 bases at V and 3 bases at J, with 18 bases in the middle. The CDR3 sequence: CASSLIAGLGIYNEQFF. Written as DNA, the CDR3 is TGTGCCAGCAGCTTGATCGCCGGATTGGGAATCTACAATGAGCAGTTCTTC.

This sequence joins TRBV6-5 and TRBJ1-2; D gene uncertain. CDR3 length: 13 amino acids. Germline CDR1 MNHEY, CDR2 SVGAGI. Trimming took 0 bases from V and 8 from J, leaving 10 bases between them. The CDR3 DNA reads as TGTGCCAGCAGTTACTCTTTTCGGTTAGGCTACACCTTC. Amino acid sequence: CASSYSFRLGYTF.

Ten or more counts support this clonotype. The chain has TRBV6-6 and TRBJ1-1; D is perhaps TRBD1 (6 bases). CDR1 and CDR2 (germline): MNHNY, SVGAGI (reference sequence). V lost 5 bases to trimming and J lost 3 bases, with 10 bases between them. This CDR3 is 13 amino acids long. The CDR3 region has the DNA TGTGCCAGCAGTACCGGACAGTACACTGAAGCTTTCTTT. This sequence encodes CASSTGQYTEAFF.

This clonotype was detected only a few times. The J gene is TRBJ2-3, the V gene TRBV20-1; D is possibly TRBD2 (5 bases). This CDR3 spans 15 amino acids. V lost 0 bases to trimming and J lost 2 bases, with 12 bases between them. CDR1 DFQATT and CDR2 SNEGSKA come from the germline V gene (reference sequence). The CDR3, as DNA: TGCAGTGCTAGAGATGTGGAGCGGATCACAGATACGCAGTATTTT. Residues: CSARDVERITDTQYF.

This clonotype was detected many times. The rearrangement links TRBV20-1 to TRBJ1-5; D gene uncertain. Germline CDR1 is DFQATT and CDR2 is SNEGSKA (reference sequence). Trimming left V 3 bases short and J 0 bases short, with 6 bases between. The CDR3 loop spans 13 amino acids. CDR3 sequence (DNA): TGCAGTGCTAGCGGGGATAGCAATCAGCCCCAGCATTTT. Protein: CSASGDSNQPQHF.

This clonotype was recorded at least ten times. This chain joins TRBV5-1 and TRBJ1-2, with 10 bases aligning to TRBD1. There are 15 residues in the CDR3. CDR1 SGHRS and CDR2 YFSETQ come from the germline V gene. The ends lost 4 bases at V and 2 bases at J; junction bases unmatched: 5. Here the CDR3 DNA reads TGCGCCAGCAGCCTAACGGGACAGGGGAACTATGGCTACACCTTC. It encodes CASSLTGQGNYGYTF.

This clonotype appeared many times. The V gene is TRBV5-1, the J gene TRBJ1-2, with a possible D match to TRBD1 (6 bases). Trimming took 0 bases from V and 0 from J, leaving 6 bases between them. The CDR3 is made up of 14 amino acids. Germline values: CDR1 SGHRS, CDR2 YFSETQ. The CDR3 DNA reads as TGCGCCAGCAGCTTGGGGGGGCCTAACTATGGCTACACCTTC. This codes for CASSLGGPNYGYTF.

This clonotype was counted ten times or more. This rearrangement joins TRBV20-1 to TRBJ1-5, with D possibly TRBD1 on 6 matching bases. CDR1 is DFQATT, CDR2 SNEGSKA, per germline (reference sequence). The CDR3 length is 16 residues. The ends were cut back, 6 bases at V and 0 bases at J, with 18 bases in the middle. Here the CDR3 DNA reads TGCAGTGCCCCACCCCGGGGGCCTCATAGCAATCAGCCCCAGCATTTT. Amino acid sequence: CSAPPRGPHSNQPQHF.

This clonotype was counted at least ten times. The V and J genes are TRBV28 and TRBJ1-5, with D hard to call. The CDR3 is made up of 14 amino acids. V gave up 5 bases and J gave up 8 bases, with 16 bases separating them. Germline V gene data show CDR1 as MDHEN and CDR2 as SYDVKM. Written as DNA, the CDR3 is TGTGCCAGCAGTGTACCCGGTGGAGGAAAGCCCCAGCATTTT. It yields the protein CASSVPGGGKPQHF.

V and J are TRBV12-3 or TRBV12-4 and TRBJ2-7; 7 bases are a match to TRBD2. V shed 4 bases, J shed 7 bases, and the junction held 16 bases outside the gene matches. This CDR3 contains 16 residues. The CDR3 is CASSYKLGRAVNEQYF. CDR3 sequence (DNA): TGTGCCAGCAGTTATAAGTTGGGGAGGGCTGTGAATGAGCAGTACTTC.

The chain combines TRBV7-2 with TRBJ2-1, with 8 bases that match TRBD2. V shed 0 bases and J 5 bases; nucleotides not matched to a gene: 3. Germline CDR1 SGHTA, CDR2 FQGNSA. The CDR3 is 15 residues long. The CDR3 region has the DNA TGTGCCAGCAGCTTAGCCGGGACTAGACACAATGAGCAGTTCTTC. It translates to CASSLAGTRHNEQFF.

This clonotype has more than one count but fewer than ten. The rearrangement uses TRBV27 and TRBJ1-2; maybe TRBD1 (5 bases). Germline V gene data show CDR1 as MNHEY and CDR2 as SMNVEV (reference sequence). The CDR3 has 13 residues. With 5 bases removed from V and 10 bases from J, the gap between germline ends came to 17 bases. In nucleotides, the CDR3 is TGTGCCAGCAGTCCCCGCCCCGGGGCGGCCTACACCTTC. Translating gives CASSPRPGAAYTF.

This clonotype was seen more than once but under ten times. The chain is built from TRBV12-3 or TRBV12-4 and TRBJ2-3; D is possibly TRBD2 (6 bases). The CDR3 has 14 amino acids. Trimming left V 6 bases short and J 4 bases short, with 14 bases between. The chain's CDR3 is CASSQERAPDTQYF. The CDR3 DNA follows: TGTGCCAGCAGCCAGGAGCGGGCCCCAGATACGCAGTATTTT.

In its sample, this clonotype was seen a few times. This chain connects TRBV25-1 to TRBJ1-2, with TRBD1 matching over 7 bases. Per germline, CDR1 MGHDK and CDR2 SYGVNS. The trim removed 7 bases at V and 2 bases at J, leaving 7 bases unmatched. The CDR3 spans 14 residues. The CDR3 region has the DNA TGTGCCAGCACAAGACCGGGACAGAACTATGGCTACACCTTC. Protein product: CASTRPGQNYGYTF.

This clonotype was detected a few times. The V call is TRBV7-8, the J call TRBJ2-3, with 13 bases identical to TRBD2. J lost 2 bases, V lost 5 bases, and 16 bases had no gene match. This CDR3 spans 20 amino acids. From germline, CDR1 is SGHVS and CDR2 FQNEAQ. The CDR3 region has the DNA TGTGCCAGCAGCACCCTCCAGACTAGCGGGAGGCTCCCTATCACAGATACGCAGTATTTT. Its protein product is CASSTLQTSGRLPITDTQYF.

The chain combines TRBV5-1 with TRBJ2-2, with TRBD2 matching over 13 bases. J lost 4 bases, V lost 1 base, and 10 bases had no gene match. The CDR3 sequence is 19 residues long. Germline V CDR1 and CDR2: SGHRS, YFSETQ. The CDR3 sequence: CASSLRPLTSGRSTGELFF. DNA of the CDR3: TGCGCCAGCAGCTTGAGACCCTTGACTAGCGGGAGGTCCACCGGGGAGCTGTTTTTT.

V usage is TRBV27 and J usage is TRBJ1-6; TRBD1 is a possible D gene (6 bases). The CDR3 runs 15 residues. V was cut by 3 bases and J by 8 bases, with 14 bases left in between. From germline, CDR1 is MNHEY and CDR2 SMNVEV (reference sequence). The chain's CDR3 is CASSFGGPGDSPLHF. The CDR3 region has the DNA TGTGCCAGCAGTTTTGGGGGGCCAGGGGATTCACCCCTCCACTTT.

This clonotype occurred a few times. V and J are TRBV6-5 and TRBJ2-3; D remains ambiguous. CDR1 and CDR2 from the germline V gene are MNHEY and SVGAGI. The CDR3 length is 14 residues. Between the trimmed V and J ends, which lost 1 base and 1 base, there was a span of 6 bases. Here the CDR3 reads CASSYLDGTDTQYF. CDR3 sequence (DNA): TGTGCCAGCAGTTACTTGGACGGCACAGATACGCAGTATTTT.

The rearrangement links TRBV10-3 to TRBJ1-1; 7 bases align to TRBD1. CDR1 ENHRY and CDR2 SYGVKD come from the germline V gene. The CDR3 totals 13 residues. Trimming cost V 10 bases and J 1 base; bases outside gene matches: 6. In DNA, the CDR3 is TGTGCCACCTCGGGACAGACGAACACTGAAGCTTTCTTT. It encodes CATSGQTNTEAFF.